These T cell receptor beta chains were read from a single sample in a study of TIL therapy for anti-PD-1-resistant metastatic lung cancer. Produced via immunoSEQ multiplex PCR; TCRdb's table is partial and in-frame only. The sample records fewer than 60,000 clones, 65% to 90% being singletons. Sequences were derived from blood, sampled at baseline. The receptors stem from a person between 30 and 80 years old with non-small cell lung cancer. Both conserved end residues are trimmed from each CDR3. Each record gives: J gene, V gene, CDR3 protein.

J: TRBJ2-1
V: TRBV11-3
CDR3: ASSRGGGNEQF

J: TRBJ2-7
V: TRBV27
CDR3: ASSLSRGSEQY

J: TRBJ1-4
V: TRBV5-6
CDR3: ASSPKGQGNDEKLF

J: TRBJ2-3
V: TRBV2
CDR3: ASSEFGRRPTDTQY

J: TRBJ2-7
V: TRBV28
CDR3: ASSSRTGPPYYEQY

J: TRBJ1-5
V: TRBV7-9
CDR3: ASSLAGNRHNQPQH

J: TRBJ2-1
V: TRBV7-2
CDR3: ASRPGGPVSNEQF

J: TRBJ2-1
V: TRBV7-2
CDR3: ASSLVQARTPRLGDEQF

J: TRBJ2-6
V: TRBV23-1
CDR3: ASSPSPGGGSGANVLT

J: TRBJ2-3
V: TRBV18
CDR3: ASSPAGTDTQY

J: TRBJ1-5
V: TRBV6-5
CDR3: ASSPMAGSNQPQH

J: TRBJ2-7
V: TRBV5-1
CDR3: ASSRTSYEQY

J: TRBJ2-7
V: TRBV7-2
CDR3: ASSSLQFPYEQY

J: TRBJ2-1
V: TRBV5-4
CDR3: ASSFRKDNEQF

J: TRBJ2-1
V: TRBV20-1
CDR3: SARASGGQF

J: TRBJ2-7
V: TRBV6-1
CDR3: ASSEGGRYEQY

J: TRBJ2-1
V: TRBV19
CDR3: ASSIGWVEQF